What follows are 12 T cell receptor beta chains derived from one specimen sequenced in a study of early T cells in non-severe SARS-CoV-2 infection. TCRdb reprocessed the 5' RACE reads via MiXCR and lists one record per CDR3 protein. There are about 26,000 distinct CDR3 sequences in the sample; approximately 4.6% occur only once, and approximately 4.4% lies in the top ten. Sequencing was carried out using whole blood. These receptors were taken from an adult who was a healthcare worker with PCR-confirmed SARS-CoV-2 infection or an uninfected control (not recorded which).

This clonotype has a count of ten or more. CDR3 in amino acids: CASSPGLAGGNTDTQYF. In DNA, the CDR3 is TGTGCCAGCAGTCCAGGACTAGCGGGAGGTAACACAGATACGCAGTATTTT. This chain links TRBV28 with TRBJ2-3; 14 nucleotides match TRBD2. The CDR3 is 17 amino acids. CDR1 and CDR2 (germline): MDHEN, SYDVKM. Germline trimming cut 5 bases from V and 2 bases from J; bases unmatched to any gene: 6.

This clonotype has just a few counts. The chain has TRBV11-2 and TRBJ2-1; 14 bases align to TRBD2. There are 17 residues in the CDR3. V lost 5 bases and J lost 1; bases outside the gene matches: 4. Germline V lookup: CDR1 SGHAT, CDR2 FQNNGV. The DNA of the CDR3 is TGTGCCAGCAGCCAGACTAGCGGGAGGGGGTCCTACAATGAGCAGTTCTTC. This gives the protein CASSQTSGRGSYNEQFF.

This chain links TRBV28 with TRBJ2-7, with D unclear. Trimming pared 5 bases from V and 3 bases from J, leaving 5 bases between. Germline V gene lookup returns CDR1 MDHEN and CDR2 SYDVKM. The CDR3 runs 11 residues. The CDR3 spells CASSIYYEQYF. The CDR3 DNA is TGTGCCAGCAGTATTTACTACGAGCAGTACTTC.

In its sample, this clonotype was seen many times. The rearrangement joins TRBV6-1 to TRBJ2-3; the D is unclear. The V and J ends lost 4 bases and 6 bases respectively, with 14 bases between them. The CDR3 length is 14 residues. From germline, CDR1 is MNHNS and CDR2 SASEGT. Here the CDR3 reads CASSVVPGRDTQYF. CDR3 sequence (DNA): TGTGCCAGCAGTGTCGTACCAGGACGGGATACGCAGTATTTT.

This clonotype showed up many times. This chain connects TRBV24-1 to TRBJ2-7; 9 nucleotides match TRBD1. The junction had 3 bases not matched to a gene; V was cut back by 4 bases and J by 3 bases. CDR3 size: 14 residues. Germline loops: CDR1 KGHDR, CDR2 SFDVKD. In DNA, the CDR3 is TGTGCCACCAGTGAAGGACAGGGGAGCTACGAGCAGTACTTC. Its protein product is CATSEGQGSYEQYF.

This clonotype was seen repeatedly, ten times or more. The genes are TRBV7-6 and TRBJ1-6; D remains ambiguous. V was cut by 0 bases and J by 10 bases, with 7 bases left in between. The CDR3 spans 13 residues. CDR1 and CDR2 (germline): SGHVS, FNYEAQ. The CDR3 is CASSLAQSSPLHF. In DNA form, the CDR3 reads TGTGCCAGCAGCTTAGCTCAGTCCTCACCCCTCCACTTT.

V usage is TRBV2 and J usage is TRBJ2-1; possibly TRBD2 for D (6 bases). Deletions cut 4 bases from V and 0 bases from J, with 16 bases between. The V gene's germline CDR1 is SNHLY and CDR2 FYNNEI. The CDR3 is made up of 17 amino acids. The CDR3: CASSGDRGGDSYNEQFF. In DNA, the CDR3 is TGTGCCAGCAGTGGAGATAGGGGCGGGGACTCCTACAATGAGCAGTTCTTC.

CDR3 sequence: CASSMGLAGGADTQYF. DNA of the CDR3: TGCGCCAGCAGCATGGGACTAGCGGGGGGCGCAGATACGCAGTATTTT. This chain connects TRBV5-1 to TRBJ2-3; TRBD2 agrees at 15 bases. This CDR3 has 16 residues. The V gene end was trimmed by 4 bases and the J gene end by 4 bases; junction bases not matched to a gene: 4. CDR1 is SGHRS and CDR2 is YFSETQ in the germline V gene.

This clonotype was found many times. The chain couples TRBV11-2 to TRBJ2-5, with TRBD2 as a possible D gene (5 bases). V was cut by 5 bases and J by 2 bases, with 9 bases left in between. The CDR3 is made up of 13 amino acids. The germline CDR1 and CDR2 sequences are SGHAT and FQNNGV. The CDR3 is CASSRERQETQYF. The CDR3 nucleotides read TGTGCCAGCAGCCGAGAGCGGCAAGAGACCCAGTACTTC.

The chain uses TRBV18 and TRBJ1-2, with D maybe TRBD1 (5 bases). The CDR3 covers 13 residues. The germline V and J ends were trimmed by 0 bases and 8 bases, with 10 bases remaining between them. Germline V lookup: CDR1 KGHSH, CDR2 LQKENI. For the CDR3, the DNA is TGTGCCAGCTCACCACCACAAGGGGACGGCTACACCTTC. This codes for CASSPPQGDGYTF.

This clonotype was seen only a few times. The gene calls are TRBV19 and TRBJ1-1, with a possible D match to TRBD1 (6 bases). CDR1 LNHDA and CDR2 SQIVND come from the germline V gene (reference sequence). Trimming took 7 bases from V and 0 from J, leaving 21 bases between them. The CDR3 loop spans 17 amino acids. The CDR3 sequence is CASNPRPGEGMNTEAFF. In DNA form, the CDR3 reads TGTGCCAGTAATCCTCGGCCAGGGGAAGGAATGAACACTGAAGCTTTCTTT.

This clonotype was seen ten or more times. J is TRBJ1-6 and V is TRBV7-3; D is uncertain. CDR3 length: 13 amino acids. Germline values: CDR1 SGHTA, CDR2 FQGTGA. The V end lost 5 bases, the J end lost 7 bases, and 9 bases lay between the germline ends. The CDR3 protein is CASSPTPNSPLHF. The DNA of the CDR3 is TGTGCCAGCAGCCCTACACCGAATTCACCCCTCCACTTT.